This T cell receptor (beta chain) was recovered during a study of control samples from healthy donors and cancer patients. This table comes from immunoSEQ multiplex PCR, and its TCRdb copy is limited to in-frame clones, with some not included. The sample includes around 140,000 clones, 75% to 95% of them seen just once. This CDR3 comprises 14 residues. The V gene's germline CDR1 is SGHDT and CDR2 YYEEEE. Trimming left V 3 bases short and J 0 bases short, with 6 bases between. The sequence derives from a man aged 18 to 30 in good health. V is TRBV5-6 and J is TRBJ1-4; unclear D gene. The material sequenced was blood. The CDR3 bases are TGTGCCAGCAGCTACTACGCAACTAATGAAAAACTGTTTTTT. As protein: CASSYYATNEKLFF.